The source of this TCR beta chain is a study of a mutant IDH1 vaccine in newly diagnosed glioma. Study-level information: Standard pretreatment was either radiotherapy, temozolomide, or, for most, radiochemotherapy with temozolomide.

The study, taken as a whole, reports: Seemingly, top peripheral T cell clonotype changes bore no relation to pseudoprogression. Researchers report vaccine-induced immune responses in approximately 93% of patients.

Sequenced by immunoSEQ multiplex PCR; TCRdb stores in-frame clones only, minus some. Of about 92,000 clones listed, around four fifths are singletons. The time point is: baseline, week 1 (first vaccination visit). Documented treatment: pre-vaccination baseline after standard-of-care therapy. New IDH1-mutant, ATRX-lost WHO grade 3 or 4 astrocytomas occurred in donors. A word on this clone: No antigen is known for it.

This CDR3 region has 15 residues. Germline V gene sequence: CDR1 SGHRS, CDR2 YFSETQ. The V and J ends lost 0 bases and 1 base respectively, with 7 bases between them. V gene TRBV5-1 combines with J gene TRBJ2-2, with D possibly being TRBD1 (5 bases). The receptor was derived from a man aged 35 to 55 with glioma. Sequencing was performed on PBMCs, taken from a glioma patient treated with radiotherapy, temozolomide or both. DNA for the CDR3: TGCGCCAGCAGCTTGGGACAGCAGAACACCGGGGAGCTGTTTTTT. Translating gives CASSLGQQNTGELFF.